Following are 5 T cell receptor beta chains from one sample sequenced in a study of blood T cell repertoires in COVID-19. Clones were sequenced by immunoSEQ multiplex PCR, and TCRdb holds only the in-frame ones, with some missing. The profile shows a few hundred thousand clones, around 90% of them singletons. The sample was PBMCs or T cells enriched from blood (not recorded which). All receptors derive from a young woman who had recovered from COVID-19.

The genes are TRBV7-2 and TRBJ2-4; possibly TRBD2 for D (6 bases). Germline V gives CDR1 SGHTA, CDR2 FQGNSA. The CDR3 is made up of 15 amino acids. The V gene lost 2 bases and the J gene lost 7 bases, with 15 bases spanning the gap. CDR3 amino acids: CASSLRGDAPNIQYF. In nucleotides, the CDR3 is TGTGCCAGCAGCTTACGCGGGGACGCCCCTAACATTCAGTACTTC.

The rearrangement uses TRBV4-3 and TRBJ1-6, with D uncertain. Germline V gives CDR1 LGHNA, CDR2 YSLEER. V lost 1 base, J lost 11 bases, and 12 bases lay in between. The CDR3 runs 14 residues. The CDR3 loop reads CASSQGQTTTPLHF. The CDR3 DNA follows: TGCGCCAGCAGCCAAGGGCAGACAACAACACCCCTCCACTTT.

The CDR3 loop is CASSLESGYGANVLTF. The DNA for the CDR3 is TGTGCCAGCAGCTTAGAGTCAGGGTACGGGGCCAACGTCCTGACTTTC. This chain links TRBV7-9 with TRBJ2-6, with TRBD1 as a possible D gene (5 bases). CDR3 length: 16 residues. The V and J ends lost 1 base and 4 bases respectively, with 11 bases between them. Looked up from germline, CDR1 is SEHNR and CDR2 is FQNEAQ (reference sequence). Full variable domain (rest looked up from reference TRBV7-9 and TRBJ2-6): DTGVSQNPRHKITKRGQNVTFRCDPISEHNRLYWYRQTLGQGPEFLTYFQNEAQLEKSRLLSDRFSAERPKGSFSTLEIQRTEQGDSAMYLCASSLESGYGANVLTFGAGSRLTVL.

The CDR3 region has the DNA TGTGCCAGCAGCTTGGCCAAGTCACCCTTGCGTAATCAGCCCCAGCATTTT. It codes for CASSLAKSPLRNQPQHF. V and J are TRBV5-4 and TRBJ1-5, with D unresolved. The V gene's germline CDR1 is SGHNT and CDR2 YYREEE (reference sequence). The CDR3 has 17 residues. The V end lost 0 bases, the J end lost 4 bases, and 17 bases lay between the germline ends.

The rearrangement joins TRBV4-3 to TRBJ1-4; D might be TRBD1 (6 bases). Germline V gene sequence: CDR1 LGHNA, CDR2 YSLEER. The CDR3 has 17 residues. V was trimmed by 4 bases and J by 0 bases, leaving 15 bases between them. CDR3: CASSPGARGSTNEKLFF. For the CDR3, the DNA is TGCGCCAGCAGCCCAGGGGCACGGGGCTCAACTAATGAAAAACTGTTTTTT.